The 6 T cell receptor beta chains in this list originate from one sample, sequenced in a study of blood T cells in healthy people across ages. A J-beta primer mix and a sample-barcoded 5' primer were used in a second PCR of roughly 6 to 12 cycles. TCRdb re-called the 5' RACE reads through MiXCR, storing one row per CDR3 protein. The table records some 900,000 distinct CDR3 sequences, around 48% of them present only once. What was sequenced was blood. The receptor set was obtained from a man aged 30-40 years in good health.

The chain combines TRBV7-3 with TRBJ2-1; 9 bases agree with TRBD2. Looked up from germline, CDR1 is SGHTA and CDR2 is FQGTGA. The CDR3 has 16 amino acids. J gave up 4 bases and V 5 bases, and 9 bases lay outside the gene matches. The CDR3 loop is CASSPKRGASYNEQFF. CDR3 nucleotide sequence: TGTGCCAGCAGCCCCAAGCGGGGGGCTTCGTACAATGAGCAGTTCTTC.

The chain recombines TRBV29-1 with TRBJ2-7; 11 nucleotides align to TRBD1. CDR3 size: 13 residues. In germline, CDR1 is SQVTM, CDR2 ANQGSEA. J gave up 4 bases and V 5 bases, and 4 bases lay outside the gene matches. CDR3 in DNA: TGCAGCGTTATCGGGACAGGGGGGTACGAGCAGTACTTC. This gives the protein CSVIGTGGYEQYF.

This rearrangement joins TRBV5-1 to TRBJ2-7; D is possibly TRBD1 or TRBD2 (5 bases each). The CDR3 loop spans 16 amino acids. The germline CDR1 and CDR2 sequences are SGHRS and YFSETQ. The germline V and J ends were trimmed by 4 bases and 4 bases, with 21 bases remaining between them. The CDR3 DNA sequence: TGCGCCAGCAGCCCAACCGGGACCGGAGGCGTTTACGAGCAGTACTTC. As protein: CASSPTGTGGVYEQYF.

This clonotype showed up just a few times. This chain uses TRBV6-1 with TRBJ2-7; tentatively, D is TRBD1 or TRBD2 (5 bases each). CDR3 length: 14 residues. Germline CDR1 MNHNS, CDR2 SASEGT. Deletions cut 6 bases from V and 1 base from J, with 13 bases between. CDR3 amino acids: CASRGDHYSYEQYF. CDR3 nucleotides: TGTGCCAGCAGAGGGGACCACTATTCCTACGAGCAGTACTTC.

This clonotype turned up a few times. The rearrangement joins TRBV12-3 or TRBV12-4 to TRBJ2-7; TRBD2 matches 9 bases. V was clipped by 6 bases and J by 2 bases; unmatched bases: 2. This CDR3 is 13 amino acids long. In DNA, the CDR3 is TGTGCCAGCAGGAGCGGGGGGCCCTACGAGCAGTACTTC. Its translation: CASRSGGPYEQYF.

The rearrangement links TRBV7-3 to TRBJ2-1, with D maybe TRBD2 (6 bases). V was shortened by 7 bases and J by 7 bases, with 17 bases between the two germline ends. Germline CDR1 and CDR2: SGHTA and FQGTGA. This CDR3 contains 14 residues. Written as DNA, the CDR3 is TGTGCCAGCATCCAGCGGAGGGACGATAATGAGCAGTTCTTC. As protein: CASIQRRDDNEQFF.